This T cell receptor (beta chain) was identified during a study of T cells after yellow fever vaccination. Background on the study: Fractions of limited cellularity were prepared by means of SMART-Seq v4 Ultra Low Input.

Findings of the study overall: Post-booster repertoires contained most primary-vaccination clones again (96% CD4, over 70% CD8).

This clonotype turned up a few times. Antigen unknown. J was trimmed by 2 bases and V by 5 bases; bases with no gene match: 9. The CDR3 has 17 amino acids. Germline CDR1 and CDR2: SEHNR and FQNEAQ (reference sequence). One entry per CDR3 protein, called by TCRdb with MiXCR from the 5' RACE reads. The table shows hundreds of thousands of distinct CDR3 sequences, with 8.5% to 10% occurring only once. The rearrangement links TRBV7-9 to TRBJ2-2; 9 bases agree with TRBD1. The clonotype was recovered from a man aged 18 to 29 who received the YFV17D yellow fever vaccine. The specimen comprised CD4+ T cells sorted from PBMCs, sampled 5 days after the yellow fever booster vaccination. CDR3 in DNA: TGTGCCAGCAGCGTTGGGACAGGGCCGCAAAACACCGGGGAGCTGTTTTTT. It is translated as CASSVGTGPQNTGELFF.